This paragraph reports one TCR beta chain. Its antigen is not known. This sample stems from a study of early T cells in non-severe SARS-CoV-2 infection. General observations from the study: The matching step, a VDJdb search, favored anti-spike CD8 responses and missed private and CD4 specificities.

Trimming shortened V by 4 bases and J by 7 bases, and 11 bases separated the two germline ends. This CDR3 is built from 12 residues. CDR1 and CDR2 (germline): SGDLS, YYNGEE. TCRdb re-called the 5' RACE reads through MiXCR, storing one row per CDR3 protein. The table has about 25,000 distinct CDR3 sequences, around 5.4% seen once. V gene TRBV9 combines with J gene TRBJ1-2; TRBD1 is a possible D gene (5 bases). Sequences were obtained from whole blood. The TCR was taken from an adult who was a healthcare worker with PCR-confirmed SARS-CoV-2 infection or an uninfected control (not recorded which). DNA of the CDR3: TGTGCCAGCAGCCCGGGGGATATTGGCTACACCTTC. This encodes CASSPGDIGYTF.